This T cell receptor (beta chain) emerged from a study of early T cells in non-severe SARS-CoV-2 infection. Whole-study context: Bulk RNA taken from unsorted whole blood was sequenced, leaving chains unpaired. Study-level results: VDJdb matching, biased toward anti-spike CD8 responses, missed private and CD4 specificities.

Separate cDNA molecules each had unique molecular identifiers attached to them. TCRdb re-analysed the 5' RACE reads in MiXCR, keeping a single row per CDR3 protein. Among 75,000 to 80,000 distinct CDR3 sequences listed, 11% were seen once. This clonotype was seen many times. Its antigen is not identified. Trimming cost V 3 bases and J 3 bases, with 11 bases left between them. The CDR3 is made up of 13 amino acids. From germline, CDR1 is DFQATT and CDR2 SNEGSKA (reference sequence). This material consisted of whole blood, taken at baseline. V usage is TRBV20-1 and J usage is TRBJ1-1, with D hard to call. The TCR originated in an adult who was a healthcare worker with PCR-confirmed SARS-CoV-2 infection or an uninfected control (not recorded which). In DNA form, the CDR3 reads TGCAGTGCTAGCGGGCAGTCTTACACTGAAGCTTTCTTT. It translates to CSASGQSYTEAFF.